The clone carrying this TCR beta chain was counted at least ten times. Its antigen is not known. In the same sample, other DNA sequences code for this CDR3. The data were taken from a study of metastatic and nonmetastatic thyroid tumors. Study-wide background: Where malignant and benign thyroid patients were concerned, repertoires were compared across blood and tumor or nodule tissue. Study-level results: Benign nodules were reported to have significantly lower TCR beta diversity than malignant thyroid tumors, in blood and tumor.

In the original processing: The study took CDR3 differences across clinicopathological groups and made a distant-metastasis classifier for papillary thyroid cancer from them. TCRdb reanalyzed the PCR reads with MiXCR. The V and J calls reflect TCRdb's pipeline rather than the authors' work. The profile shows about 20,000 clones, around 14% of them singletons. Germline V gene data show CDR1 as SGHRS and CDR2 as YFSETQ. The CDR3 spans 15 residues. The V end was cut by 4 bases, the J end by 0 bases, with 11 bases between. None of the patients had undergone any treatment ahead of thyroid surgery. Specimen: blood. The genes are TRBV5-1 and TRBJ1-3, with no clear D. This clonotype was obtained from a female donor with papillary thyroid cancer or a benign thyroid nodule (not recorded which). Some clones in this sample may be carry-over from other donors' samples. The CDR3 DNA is TGCGCCAGCAGCATTGAATCACCCTCTGGAAACACCATATATTTT. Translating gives CASSIESPSGNTIYF.